The 13 T cell receptor beta chains below come from one sample, sequenced in a study of beta chain features in type 1 diabetes. Expressed TCRB transcripts were sequenced because the isolated RNA had all been reverse transcribed beforehand. Data came from immunoSEQ multiplex PCR; TCRdb stores just in-frame clones and leaves some out. In the table there are about 300,000 clones, around 7.3% of which are singletons. Sequencing was performed on central memory CD4+ T cells from blood. The receptors were gathered from a woman aged 18-30 years in good health.

This clone was seen repeatedly, ten times or more. V usage is TRBV4-2 and J usage is TRBJ2-2, with D hard to call. With 6 bases removed from V and 6 bases from J, the gap between germline ends came to 11 bases. Looked up from germline, CDR1 is LGHNA and CDR2 is YNFKEQ. The CDR3 consists of 13 residues. CDR3 nucleotide sequence: TGTGCCAGCAGTGGACCCCCCTCCGGGGAGCTGTTTTTT. This codes for CASSGPPSGELFF.

V is TRBV7-8 and J is TRBJ2-2; D not resolved. The CDR3 loop spans 15 amino acids. Trimming removed 6 bases from V and 4 bases from J, with 15 bases in between. Germline assignment: CDR1 SGHVS and CDR2 FQNEAQ. The CDR3 DNA reads as TGTGCCAGCAGTCATTACGACGACACCACCGGGGAGCTGTTTTTT. Amino acid sequence: CASSHYDDTTGELFF.

The gene calls are TRBV5-1 and TRBJ2-5; D might be TRBD2 (6 bases). Trimming left V 0 bases short and J 2 bases short, with 11 bases between. CDR1 and CDR2 (germline): SGHRS, YFSETQ. CDR3 length: 15 residues. This chain's CDR3 is CASSLAGSRQETQYF. The CDR3 bases are TGCGCCAGCAGCTTGGCCGGGAGCAGACAAGAGACCCAGTACTTC.

This clone was seen a few times. The gene calls are TRBV5-1 and TRBJ2-1; unclear D gene. Looked up from germline, CDR1 is SGHRS and CDR2 is YFSETQ. The CDR3 is 15 amino acids. Trimming pared 1 base from V and 8 bases from J, leaving 16 bases between. As DNA, the CDR3 is TGCGCCAGCAGCTTGCAGGCTGGGTCTATGTATGAGCAGTTCTTC. Residues: CASSLQAGSMYEQFF.

The sample holds many counts of this clone. The chain combines TRBV21-1 with TRBJ2-1. TRBV21-1 is a listed pseudogene. The CDR3 covers 17 residues. CDR3: CASSKRPGPPSYNEQFF. The CDR3 region has the DNA TGTGCCAGCAGCAAGCGGCCCGGACCCCCCTCCTACAATGAGCAGTTCTTC.

This clone has just a few counts. This sequence joins TRBV4-3 and TRBJ2-1, with D possibly being TRBD1 (5 bases). V was trimmed by 1 base and J by 2 bases, leaving 6 bases between them. Per the germline V gene, CDR1 is LGHNA and CDR2 is YSLEER. This CDR3 has 14 amino acids. In nucleotides, the CDR3 is TGCGCCAGCAGCCAAGGGACAACCTACAATGAGCAGTTCTTC. It is translated as CASSQGTTYNEQFF.

This clone was seen only a few times. J is TRBJ1-2 and V is TRBV7-9; 7 bases match TRBD1. Germline V gene sequence: CDR1 SEHNR, CDR2 FQNEAQ (reference sequence). The CDR3 has 15 amino acids. The J segment lost 1 base and the V segment lost 5 bases, leaving 7 bases of the junction unmatched. CDR3 DNA sequence: TGTGCCAGCAGCCCCGGGACAGCGCATAACTATGGCTACACCTTC. Its translation is CASSPGTAHNYGYTF.

In regard to this clone: The same CDR3 can be traced to other DNA sequences in this sample. V gene TRBV7-2 combines with J gene TRBJ1-1; possible D gene TRBD1, 5 bases. The CDR3 extends over 15 amino acids. With 1 base removed from V and 2 bases from J, the gap between germline ends came to 11 bases. CDR1 is SGHTA and CDR2 is FQGNSA in the germline V gene. This CDR3 reads CASSLEGQPNTEAFF. CDR3 nucleotide sequence: TGTGCCAGCAGCTTAGAAGGACAACCCAACACTGAAGCTTTCTTT. The complete variable domain, with remaining parts taken from reference TRBV7-2 and TRBJ1-1, reads GAGVSQSPSNKVTEKGKDVELRCDPISGHTALYWYRQSLGQGLEFLIYFQGNSAPDKSGLPSDRFSAERTGGSVSTLTIQRTQQEDSAVYLCASSLEGQPNTEAFFGQGTRLTVV.

This chain connects TRBV5-6 to TRBJ2-7, with D perhaps matching TRBD2 (6 bases). The CDR3 consists of 12 residues. Germline lookup yields CDR1 SGHDT and CDR2 YYEEEE. The V gene lost 3 bases and the J gene lost 12 bases, with 16 bases spanning the gap. The chain's CDR3 is CASSSLGGNRYV. Written as DNA, the CDR3 is TGTGCCAGCAGCTCCCTTGGAGGGAACAGGTACGTC.

The CDR3 loop is CASSLAGRLPYEQYF. The CDR3 DNA is TGTGCCAGCAGCTTAGCGGGGCGGCTCCCCTACGAGCAGTACTTC. J is TRBJ2-7 and V is TRBV7-8, with D possibly matching TRBD1 (5 bases). CDR1 and CDR2 from the germline V gene are SGHVS and FQNEAQ. Trimming took 0 bases from V and 2 from J, leaving 11 bases between them. The CDR3 consists of 15 residues.

This clone occurred many times. The chain joins TRBV11-1 to TRBJ2-1; D gene ambiguous. Deletions cut 5 bases from V and 7 bases from J, with 15 bases between. The CDR3 covers 14 residues. Germline CDR1 SGHAT, CDR2 FQDESV (reference sequence). CDR3 amino acids: CASSRSPAANEQFF. CDR3 DNA sequence: TGTGCCAGCAGCCGTTCCCCCGCGGCTAATGAGCAGTTCTTC.

This clone was counted many times. The J gene is TRBJ1-1, the V gene TRBV18, with D unresolved. Trimming pared 3 bases from V and 11 bases from J, leaving 25 bases between. The CDR3 consists of 16 residues. CDR1 is KGHSH and CDR2 is LQKENI in the germline V gene. Here the CDR3 reads CASSPQRPDAVLWAFF. Here the CDR3 DNA reads TGTGCCAGCTCACCCCAACGGCCGGACGCCGTTTTGTGGGCTTTCTTT.

The J gene is TRBJ1-4, the V gene TRBV5-1, with D possibly matching TRBD1 (5 bases). Germline assignment: CDR1 SGHRS and CDR2 YFSETQ. The CDR3 has 14 amino acids. Deletions cut 2 bases from V and 2 bases from J, with 7 bases between. CDR3 amino acids: CASSFDSTNEKLFF. CDR3 coding DNA: TGCGCCAGCAGCTTTGACAGCACTAATGAAAAACTGTTTTTT.